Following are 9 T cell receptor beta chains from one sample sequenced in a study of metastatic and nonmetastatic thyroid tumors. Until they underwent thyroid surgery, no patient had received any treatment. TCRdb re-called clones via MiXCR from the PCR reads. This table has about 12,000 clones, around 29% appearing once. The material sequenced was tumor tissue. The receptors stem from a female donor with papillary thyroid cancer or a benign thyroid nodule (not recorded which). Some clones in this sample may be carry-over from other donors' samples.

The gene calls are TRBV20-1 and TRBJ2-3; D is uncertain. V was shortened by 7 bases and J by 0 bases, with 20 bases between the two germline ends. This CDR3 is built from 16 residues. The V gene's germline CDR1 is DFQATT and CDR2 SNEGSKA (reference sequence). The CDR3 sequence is CSVYEYGLPSTDTQYF. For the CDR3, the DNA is TGCAGTGTTTACGAATACGGGTTGCCTAGCACAGATACGCAGTATTTT.

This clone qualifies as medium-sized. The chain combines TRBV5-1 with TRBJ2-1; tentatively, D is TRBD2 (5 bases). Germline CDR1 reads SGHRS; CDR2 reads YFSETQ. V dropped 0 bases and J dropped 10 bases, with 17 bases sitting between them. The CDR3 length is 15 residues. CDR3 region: CASSLGASTPREQFF. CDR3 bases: TGCGCCAGCAGCTTGGGGGCTAGCACCCCTCGGGAGCAGTTCTTC.

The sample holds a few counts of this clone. CDR3 in DNA: TGTGCCAGCAGCCCGGTAGCGGGAGTGGGGTACGAGCAGTACTTC. Amino acids: CASSPVAGVGYEQYF. This chain connects TRBV28 to TRBJ2-7; 9 positions agree with TRBD2. There are 15 residues in the CDR3. CDR1 is MDHEN, CDR2 SYDVKM, per germline. After removal of 6 bases from V and 4 bases from J, the junction contained 10 bases not matched to a gene.

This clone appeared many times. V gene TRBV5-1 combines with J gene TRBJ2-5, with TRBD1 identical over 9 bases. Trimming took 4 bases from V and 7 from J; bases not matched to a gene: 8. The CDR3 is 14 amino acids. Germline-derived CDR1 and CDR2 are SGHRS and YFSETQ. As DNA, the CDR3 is TGCGCCAGCAGCCCCGGACAGGGGCTCGGGACCCAGTACTTC. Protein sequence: CASSPGQGLGTQYF.

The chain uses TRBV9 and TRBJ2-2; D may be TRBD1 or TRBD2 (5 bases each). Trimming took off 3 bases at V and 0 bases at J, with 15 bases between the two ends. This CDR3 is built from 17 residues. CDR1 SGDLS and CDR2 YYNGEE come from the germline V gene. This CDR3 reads CASSAPGAGANTGELFF. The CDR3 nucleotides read TGTGCCAGCAGCGCCCCCGGGGCAGGAGCGAACACCGGGGAGCTGTTTTTT.

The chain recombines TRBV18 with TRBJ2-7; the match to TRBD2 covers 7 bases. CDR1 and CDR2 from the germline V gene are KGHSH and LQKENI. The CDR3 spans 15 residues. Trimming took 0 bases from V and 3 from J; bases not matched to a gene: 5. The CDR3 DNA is TGTGCCAGCTCACCACCGGCTAGCGGTCTCTACGAGCAGTACTTC. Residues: CASSPPASGLYEQYF.

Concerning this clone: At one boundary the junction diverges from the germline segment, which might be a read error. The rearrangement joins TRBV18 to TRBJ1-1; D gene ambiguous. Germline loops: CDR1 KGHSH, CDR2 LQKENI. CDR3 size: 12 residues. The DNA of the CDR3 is TGTGCCAGCCCACCATTGGCAGTTGAAGCTTTCTTT. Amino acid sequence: CASPPLAVEAFF.

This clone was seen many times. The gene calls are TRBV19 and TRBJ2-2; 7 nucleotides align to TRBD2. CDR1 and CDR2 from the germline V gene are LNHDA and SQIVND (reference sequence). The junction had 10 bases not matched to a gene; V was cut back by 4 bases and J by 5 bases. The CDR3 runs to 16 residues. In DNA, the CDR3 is TGTGCCAGTAGTACCCAAGCGGGAAGGTGGACCGGGGAGCTGTTTTTT. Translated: CASSTQAGRWTGELFF.

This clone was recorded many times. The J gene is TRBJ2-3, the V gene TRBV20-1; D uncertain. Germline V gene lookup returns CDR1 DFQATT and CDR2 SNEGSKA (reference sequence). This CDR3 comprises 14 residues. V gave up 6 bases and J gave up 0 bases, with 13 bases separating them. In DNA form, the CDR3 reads TGCAGTGCCCCAGGCATTTTGAGCACAGATACGCAGTATTTT. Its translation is CSAPGILSTDTQYF.